This TCR beta chain was profiled in a study of multiple sclerosis patients with progressive multifocal leukoencephalopathy. V lost 5 bases and J lost 6; bases outside the gene matches: 6. The germline V gene encodes CDR1 SEHNR and CDR2 FQNEAQ (reference sequence). The CDR3 length is 13 residues. Time point defined: before natalizumab initiation. This was a survey-level run. TCRdb's copy holds only in-frame clones and misses some; the assay was immunoSEQ multiplex PCR. The sample has 25,000 to 35,000 clones, more than 75% seen once. V usage is TRBV7-9 and J usage is TRBJ1-2; the match to TRBD1 covers 7 bases. Sequences were obtained from PBMCs. This TCR was recovered from a human donor with multiple sclerosis. The CDR3 DNA sequence: TGTGCCAGCAGCGTCGACAGGGACAATGGCTACACCTTC. This sequence encodes CASSVDRDNGYTF.